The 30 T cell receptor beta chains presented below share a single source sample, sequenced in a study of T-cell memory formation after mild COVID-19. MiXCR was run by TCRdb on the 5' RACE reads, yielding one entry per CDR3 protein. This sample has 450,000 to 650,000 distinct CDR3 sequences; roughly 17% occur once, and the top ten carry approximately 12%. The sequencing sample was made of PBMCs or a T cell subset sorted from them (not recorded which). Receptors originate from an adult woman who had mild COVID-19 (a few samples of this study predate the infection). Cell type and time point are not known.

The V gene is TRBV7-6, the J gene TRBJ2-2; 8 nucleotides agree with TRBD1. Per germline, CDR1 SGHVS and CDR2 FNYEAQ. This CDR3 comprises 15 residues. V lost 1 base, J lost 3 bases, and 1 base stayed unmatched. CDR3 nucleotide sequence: TGTGCCAGCAGCTTAGTGACAGGGGACACCGGGGAGCTGTTTTTT. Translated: CASSLVTGDTGELFF. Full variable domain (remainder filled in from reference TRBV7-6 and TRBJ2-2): GAGVSQSPRYKVTKRGQDVALRCDPISGHVSLYWYRQALGQGPEFLTYFNYEAQQDKSGLPNDRFSAERPEGSISTLTIQRTEQRDSAMYRCASSLVTGDTGELFFGEGSRLTVL.

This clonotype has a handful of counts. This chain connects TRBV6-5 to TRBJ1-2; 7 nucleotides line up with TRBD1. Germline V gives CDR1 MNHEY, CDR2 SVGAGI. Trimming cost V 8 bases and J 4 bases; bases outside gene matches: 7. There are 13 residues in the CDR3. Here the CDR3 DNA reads TGTGCCAGCCGGGACAGAGCTATCTATGGCTACACCTTC. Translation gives CASRDRAIYGYTF.

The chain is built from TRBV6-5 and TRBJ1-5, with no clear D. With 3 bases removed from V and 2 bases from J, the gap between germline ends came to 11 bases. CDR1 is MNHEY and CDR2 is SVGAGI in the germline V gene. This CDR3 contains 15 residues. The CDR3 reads CASSYRLEGNQPQHF. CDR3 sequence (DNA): TGTGCCAGCAGTTATCGACTCGAGGGCAATCAGCCCCAGCATTTT.

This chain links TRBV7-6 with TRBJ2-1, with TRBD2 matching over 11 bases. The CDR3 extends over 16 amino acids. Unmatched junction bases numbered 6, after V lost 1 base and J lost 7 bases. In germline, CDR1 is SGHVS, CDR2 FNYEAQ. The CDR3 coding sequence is TGTGCCAGCAGCTTAGTTAGCGGGAGGGCCGAGAATGAGCAGTTCTTC. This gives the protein CASSLVSGRAENEQFF.

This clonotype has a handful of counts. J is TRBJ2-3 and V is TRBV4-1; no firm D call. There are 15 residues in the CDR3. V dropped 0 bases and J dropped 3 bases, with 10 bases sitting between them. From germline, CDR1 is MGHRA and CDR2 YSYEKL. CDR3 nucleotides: TGCGCCAGCAGCCAAGATACGCGCAGGACAGATACGCAGTATTTT. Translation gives CASSQDTRRTDTQYF.

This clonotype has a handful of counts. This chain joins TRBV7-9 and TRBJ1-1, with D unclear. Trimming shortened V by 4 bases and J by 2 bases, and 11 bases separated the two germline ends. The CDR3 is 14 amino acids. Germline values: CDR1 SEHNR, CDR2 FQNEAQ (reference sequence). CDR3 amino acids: CASSYWTRNTEAFF. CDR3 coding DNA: TGTGCCAGCAGCTACTGGACTCGAAACACTGAAGCTTTCTTT. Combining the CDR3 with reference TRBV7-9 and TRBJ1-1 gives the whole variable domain DTGVSQNPRHKITKRGQNVTFRCDPISEHNRLYWYRQTLGQGPEFLTYFQNEAQLEKSRLLSDRFSAERPKGSFSTLEIQRTEQGDSAMYLCASSYWTRNTEAFFGQGTRLTVV.

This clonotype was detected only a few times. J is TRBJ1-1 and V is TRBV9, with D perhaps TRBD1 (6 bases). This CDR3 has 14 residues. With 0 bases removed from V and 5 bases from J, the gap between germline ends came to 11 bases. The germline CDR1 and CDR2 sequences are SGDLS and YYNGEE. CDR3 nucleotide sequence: TGTGCCAGCAGCGTAGGAGGGGGAAGGACTGAAGCTTTCTTT. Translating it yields CASSVGGGRTEAFF.

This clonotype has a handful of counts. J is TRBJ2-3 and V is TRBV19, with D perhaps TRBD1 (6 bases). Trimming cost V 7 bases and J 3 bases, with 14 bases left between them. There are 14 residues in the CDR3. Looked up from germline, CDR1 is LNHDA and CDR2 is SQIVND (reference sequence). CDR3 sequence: CASTPQGWTDTQYF. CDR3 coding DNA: TGTGCCAGTACCCCACAGGGCTGGACAGATACGCAGTATTTT.

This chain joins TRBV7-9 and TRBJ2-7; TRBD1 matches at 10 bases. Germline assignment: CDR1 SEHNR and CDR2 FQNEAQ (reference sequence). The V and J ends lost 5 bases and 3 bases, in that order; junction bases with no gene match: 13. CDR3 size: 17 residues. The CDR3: CASSHSDRGQVGYEQYF. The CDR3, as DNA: TGTGCCAGCAGCCATAGTGACAGGGGGCAAGTTGGCTACGAGCAGTACTTC.

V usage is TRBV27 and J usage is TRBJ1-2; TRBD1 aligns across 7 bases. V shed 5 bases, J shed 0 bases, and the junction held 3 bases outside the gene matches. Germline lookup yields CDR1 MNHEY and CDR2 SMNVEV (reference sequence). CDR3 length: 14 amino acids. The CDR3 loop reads CASSTTGANYGYTF. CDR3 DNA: TGTGCCAGCAGTACAACAGGGGCTAACTATGGCTACACCTTC.

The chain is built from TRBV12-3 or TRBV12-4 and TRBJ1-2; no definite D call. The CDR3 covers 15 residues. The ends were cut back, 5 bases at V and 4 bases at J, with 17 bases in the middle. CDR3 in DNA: TGTGCCAGCAGTCTAGAAACTGGTGCACCCTATGGCTACACCTTC. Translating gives CASSLETGAPYGYTF.

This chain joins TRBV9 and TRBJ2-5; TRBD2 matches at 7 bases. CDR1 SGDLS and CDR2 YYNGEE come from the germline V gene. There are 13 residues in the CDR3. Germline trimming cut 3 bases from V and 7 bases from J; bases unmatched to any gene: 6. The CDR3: CASSDSTGGTQYF. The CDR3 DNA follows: TGTGCCAGCAGCGACTCAACGGGGGGGACCCAGTACTTC.

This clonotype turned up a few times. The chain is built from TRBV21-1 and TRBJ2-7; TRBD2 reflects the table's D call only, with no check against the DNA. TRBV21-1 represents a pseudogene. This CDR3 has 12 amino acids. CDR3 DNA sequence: TGTGCCAGCAGCAAAGGCACTTACCTCCGGTACTTC. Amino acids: CASSKGTYLRYF.

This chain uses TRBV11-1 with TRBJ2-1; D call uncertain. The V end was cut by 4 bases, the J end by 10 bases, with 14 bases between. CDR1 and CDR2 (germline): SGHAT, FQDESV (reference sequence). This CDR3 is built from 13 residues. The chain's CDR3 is CASSSFAHGEQFF. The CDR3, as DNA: TGTGCCAGCAGCTCGTTCGCCCATGGAGAGCAGTTCTTC.

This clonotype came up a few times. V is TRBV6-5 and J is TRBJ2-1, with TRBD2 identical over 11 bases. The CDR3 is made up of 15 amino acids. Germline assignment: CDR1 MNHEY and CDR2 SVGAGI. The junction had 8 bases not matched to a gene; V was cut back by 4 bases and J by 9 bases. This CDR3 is CASSFALAGASEQFF. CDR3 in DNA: TGTGCCAGCAGTTTCGCACTAGCGGGGGCAAGTGAGCAGTTCTTC.

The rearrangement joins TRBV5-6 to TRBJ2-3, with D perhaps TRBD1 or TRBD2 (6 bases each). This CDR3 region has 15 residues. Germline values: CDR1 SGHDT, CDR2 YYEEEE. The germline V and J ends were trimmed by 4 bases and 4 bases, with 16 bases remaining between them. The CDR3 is CASSPMGGSADTQYF. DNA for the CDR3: TGTGCCAGCAGCCCGATGGGGGGCAGCGCAGATACGCAGTATTTT.

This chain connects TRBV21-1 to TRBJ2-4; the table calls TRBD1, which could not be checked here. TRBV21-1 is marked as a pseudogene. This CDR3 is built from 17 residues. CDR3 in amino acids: CASSTWTGTIAKNIQYF. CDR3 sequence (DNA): TGTGCCAGCAGCACCTGGACAGGGACGATCGCCAAAAACATTCAGTACTTC.

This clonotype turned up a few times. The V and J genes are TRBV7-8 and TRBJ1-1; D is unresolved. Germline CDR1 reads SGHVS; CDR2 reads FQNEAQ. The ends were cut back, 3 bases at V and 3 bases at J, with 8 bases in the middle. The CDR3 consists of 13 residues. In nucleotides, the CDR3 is TGTGCCAGCAGCTTCGAGGTATACACTGAAGCTTTCTTT. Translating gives CASSFEVYTEAFF.

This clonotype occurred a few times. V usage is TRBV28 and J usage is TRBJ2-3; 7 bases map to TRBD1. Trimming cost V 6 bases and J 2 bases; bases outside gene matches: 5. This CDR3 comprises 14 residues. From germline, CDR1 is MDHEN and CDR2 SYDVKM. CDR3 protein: CASRKGQYTDTQYF. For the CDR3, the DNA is TGTGCCAGCAGGAAGGGACAGTACACAGATACGCAGTATTTT.

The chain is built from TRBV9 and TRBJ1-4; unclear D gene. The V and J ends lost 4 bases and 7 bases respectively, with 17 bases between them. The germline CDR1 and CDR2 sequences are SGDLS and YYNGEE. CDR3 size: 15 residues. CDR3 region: CASSPLGAGGEKLFF. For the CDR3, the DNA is TGTGCCAGCAGCCCGTTGGGTGCCGGAGGTGAAAAACTGTTTTTT.

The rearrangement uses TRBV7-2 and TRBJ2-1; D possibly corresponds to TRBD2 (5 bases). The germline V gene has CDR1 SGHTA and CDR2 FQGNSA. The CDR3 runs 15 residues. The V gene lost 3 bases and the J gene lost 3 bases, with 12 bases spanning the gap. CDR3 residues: CASSFGERLYNEQFF. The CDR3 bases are TGTGCCAGCAGCTTTGGGGAGCGGCTCTACAATGAGCAGTTCTTC.

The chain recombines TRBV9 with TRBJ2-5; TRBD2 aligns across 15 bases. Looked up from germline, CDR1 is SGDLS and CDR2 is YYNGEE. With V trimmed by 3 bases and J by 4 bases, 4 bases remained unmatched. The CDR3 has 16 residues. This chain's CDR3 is CASSGGLAGGLETQYF. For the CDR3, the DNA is TGTGCCAGCAGCGGTGGACTAGCGGGGGGGCTAGAGACCCAGTACTTC.

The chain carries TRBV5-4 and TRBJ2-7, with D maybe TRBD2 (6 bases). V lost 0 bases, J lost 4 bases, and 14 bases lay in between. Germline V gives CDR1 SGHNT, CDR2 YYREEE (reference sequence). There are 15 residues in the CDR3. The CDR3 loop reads CASSLAHIGSYEQYF. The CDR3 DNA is TGTGCCAGCAGCTTGGCTCATATCGGGAGTTACGAGCAGTACTTC.

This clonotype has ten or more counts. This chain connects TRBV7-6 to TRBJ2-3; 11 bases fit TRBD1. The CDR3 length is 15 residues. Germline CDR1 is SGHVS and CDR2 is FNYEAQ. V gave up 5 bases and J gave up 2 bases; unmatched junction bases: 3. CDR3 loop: CASSPGQGVTDTQYF. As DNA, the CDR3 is TGTGCCAGCAGCCCGGGACAGGGGGTCACAGATACGCAGTATTTT.

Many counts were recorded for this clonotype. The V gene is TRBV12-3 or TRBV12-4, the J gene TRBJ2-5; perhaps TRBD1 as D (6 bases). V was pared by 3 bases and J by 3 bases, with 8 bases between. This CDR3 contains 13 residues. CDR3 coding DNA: TGTGCCAGCAGTTTCAACAGGGAAGAGACCCAGTACTTC. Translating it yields CASSFNREETQYF.

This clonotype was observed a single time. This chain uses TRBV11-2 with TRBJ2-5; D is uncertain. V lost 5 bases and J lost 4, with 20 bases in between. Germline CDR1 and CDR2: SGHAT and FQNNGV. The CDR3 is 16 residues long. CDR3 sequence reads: CASSPGPTWMGETQYF. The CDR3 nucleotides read TGTGCCAGCAGCCCAGGACCTACGTGGATGGGAGAGACCCAGTACTTC.

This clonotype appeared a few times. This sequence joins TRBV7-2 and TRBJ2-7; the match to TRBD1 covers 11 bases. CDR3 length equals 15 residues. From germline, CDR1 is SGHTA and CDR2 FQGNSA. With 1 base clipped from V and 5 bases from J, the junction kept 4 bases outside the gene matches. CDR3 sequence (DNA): TGTGCCAGCAGCTTAGGGACAGGGGGCCTGGACGAGCAGTACTTC. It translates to CASSLGTGGLDEQYF. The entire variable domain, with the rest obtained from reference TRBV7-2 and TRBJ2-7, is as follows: GAGVSQSPSNKVTEKGKDVELRCDPISGHTALYWYRQSLGQGLEFLIYFQGNSAPDKSGLPSDRFSAERTGGSVSTLTIQRTQQEDSAVYLCASSLGTGGLDEQYFGPGTRLTVT.

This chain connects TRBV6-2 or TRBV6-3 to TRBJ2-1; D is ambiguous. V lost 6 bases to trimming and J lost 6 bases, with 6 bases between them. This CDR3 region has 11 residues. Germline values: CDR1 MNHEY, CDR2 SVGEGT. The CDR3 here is CASRTLNEQFF. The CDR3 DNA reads TGTGCCAGCAGAACTCTCAATGAGCAGTTCTTC.

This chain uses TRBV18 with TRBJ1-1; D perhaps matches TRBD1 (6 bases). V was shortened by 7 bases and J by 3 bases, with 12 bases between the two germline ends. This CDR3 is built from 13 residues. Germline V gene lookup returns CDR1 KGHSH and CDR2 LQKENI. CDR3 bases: TGTGCCAGCTTGAGGGGGATCGACACTGAAGCTTTCTTT. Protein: CASLRGIDTEAFF.

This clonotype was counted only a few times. The CDR3 spells CASTGTGRNTEAFF. The DNA for the CDR3 is TGTGCCAGCACCGGGACAGGGCGGAACACTGAAGCTTTCTTT. The rearrangement links TRBV2 to TRBJ1-1; TRBD1 matches 9 bases. Looked up from germline, CDR1 is SNHLY and CDR2 is FYNNEI. This CDR3 contains 14 residues. After removal of 7 bases from V and 1 base from J, the junction contained 4 bases not matched to a gene. Variable domain in full (rest from reference TRBV2 and TRBJ1-1): EPEVTQTPSHQVTQMGQEVILRCVPISNHLYFYWYRQILGQKVEFLVSFYNNEISEKSEIFDDQFSVERPDGSNFTLKIRSTKLEDSAMYFCASTGTGRNTEAFFGQGTRLTVV.